The 5 T cell receptor beta chains below were found in one sample sequenced in a study of blood T cell repertoires in COVID-19. Profiling relied on immunoSEQ multiplex PCR, and the TCRdb table lists in-frame clones only, not all of them. The table has about 130,000 clones, roughly 80% seen once. Sequenced input: peripheral blood. The receptors here all came from a woman in her thirties who had recovered from COVID-19.

The DNA of the CDR3 is TGTGCCAGTAGTATGAGCAAGAACTTCCCGAAAACTGAAGCTTTCTTT. Encoded protein: CASSMSKNFPKTEAFF. The rearrangement links TRBV19 to TRBJ1-1; D is uncertain. Looked up from germline, CDR1 is LNHDA and CDR2 is SQIVND (reference sequence). This CDR3 has 16 residues. V was pared by 3 bases and J by 5 bases, with 19 bases between.

The chain joins TRBV4-1 to TRBJ2-7; 9 bases are shared with TRBD2. Germline trimming cut 0 bases from V and 1 base from J; bases unmatched to any gene: 10. The CDR3 runs 18 residues. Germline V CDR1 and CDR2: MGHRA, YSYEKL. The CDR3 spells CASSQDIPLTSGSYEQYF. In DNA, the CDR3 is TGCGCCAGCAGCCAAGATATCCCTCTGACTAGCGGTTCCTACGAGCAGTACTTC.

The chain employs TRBV7-9 and TRBJ1-1; 9 positions agree with TRBD1. The V gene end was trimmed by 4 bases and the J gene end by 3 bases; junction bases not matched to a gene: 6. The length of the CDR3 is 15 residues. Germline lookup yields CDR1 SEHNR and CDR2 FQNEAQ (reference sequence). The chain's CDR3 is CASSSRDREDTEAFF. CDR3 nucleotide sequence: TGTGCCAGCAGCTCAAGGGACAGGGAGGACACTGAAGCTTTCTTT.

Only one count was recorded for this clone. The chain joins TRBV7-6 to TRBJ2-3, with D hard to call. Germline values: CDR1 SGHVS, CDR2 FNYEAQ. V lost 0 bases, J lost 2 bases, and 6 bases lay in between. The CDR3 covers 14 residues. Here the CDR3 reads CASSLASTTDTQYF. CDR3 nucleotides: TGTGCCAGCAGCTTAGCTAGCACCACAGATACGCAGTATTTT.

This chain uses TRBV3-1 (or the pseudogene TRBV3-2) with TRBJ1-3, with 10 nucleotides matching TRBD1. CDR3 length: 16 residues. Germline loops: CDR1 LGHDT, CDR2 YNNKEL (reference sequence). Trimming took 1 base from V and 3 from J; bases not matched to a gene: 3. CDR3 nucleotides: TGTGCCAGCAGCCAAGCGGGACAGGGGATTGGAAACACCATATATTTT. Protein product: CASSQAGQGIGNTIYF.